The next 22 T cell receptor beta chains were all read from a single sample in a study of cytomegalovirus exposure and HLA in healthy donors (dated by TCRdb to between 2016 and 2019). Library generation was performed with the immunoSEQ multiplex PCR assay. For the multiplex PCR, a mixture combining 60 forward primers for TCR Vbeta segments and 13 reverse primers for TCR Jbeta segments was used. TCRdb re-hosts the immuneACCESS table, in-frame sequences only. Its copies lack some clones; in the studies checked, an unresolved V gene accounts for under half of them, and the cause for the rest is not known. The table for this sample shows some 150,000 clones. About 2.2% of the sample goes to the ten largest clones. Sequenced input: PBMCs. These receptors all come from a woman aged 18-30 years in good health and CMV-seronegative.

The chain recombines TRBV4-2 with TRBJ1-2; 9 bases agree with TRBD1. V lost 1 base and J lost 4; bases outside the gene matches: 4. This CDR3 spans 15 amino acids. From germline, CDR1 is LGHNA and CDR2 YNFKEQ. CDR3 sequence (DNA): TGTGCCAGCAGCCAAGGCGGGACAGGGACCTATGGCTACACCTTC. It is translated as CASSQGGTGTYGYTF.

The chain recombines TRBV30 with TRBJ1-4, with 9 bases identical to TRBD1. In germline, CDR1 is GTSNPN, CDR2 SVGIG (reference sequence). With V trimmed by 5 bases and J by 2 bases, 0 bases remained unmatched. The CDR3 loop spans 13 amino acids. CDR3 region: CAWDRGTNEKLFF. In DNA form, the CDR3 reads TGTGCCTGGGACAGGGGGACTAATGAAAAACTGTTTTTT.

The chain joins TRBV19 to TRBJ1-5; the match to TRBD1 covers 7 bases. With V trimmed by 5 bases and J by 7 bases, 8 bases remained unmatched. Germline values: CDR1 LNHDA, CDR2 SQIVND (reference sequence). The CDR3 contains 14 residues. CDR3 region: CASSFGTVEQPQHF. In DNA form, the CDR3 reads TGTGCCAGTAGTTTTGGGACAGTTGAACAGCCCCAGCATTTT.

The DNA of the CDR3 is TGCGCCAGCAGCCAAGAGGACACCTCGGGCGGCTACACCTTC. Translating it yields CASSQEDTSGGYTF. The V and J genes are TRBV4-3 and TRBJ1-2; a possible D gene is TRBD1 (5 bases). Trimming took 0 bases from V and 8 from J, leaving 13 bases between them. The CDR3 consists of 14 residues. Looked up from germline, CDR1 is LGHNA and CDR2 is YSLEER.

The chain recombines TRBV5-1 with TRBJ1-1; no clear D gene. Germline values: CDR1 SGHRS, CDR2 YFSETQ. The CDR3 extends over 16 amino acids. V lost 0 bases, J lost 0 bases, and 12 bases lay in between. CDR3 protein: CASSLDGLDLNTEAFF. The CDR3 DNA reads TGCGCCAGCAGCTTGGACGGGTTAGACCTGAACACTGAAGCTTTCTTT.

This chain links TRBV9 with TRBJ1-2, with 7 bases that match TRBD1. The junction had 13 bases not matched to a gene; V was cut back by 0 bases and J by 8 bases. The CDR3 length is 16 residues. CDR1 and CDR2 (germline): SGDLS, YYNGEE. The CDR3 sequence: CASSVGIGGPGRGYTF. The CDR3 coding sequence is TGTGCCAGCAGCGTAGGAATAGGGGGCCCTGGGAGAGGCTACACCTTC.

V and J are TRBV27 and TRBJ2-3; D not resolved. V lost 6 bases and J lost 2, with 9 bases in between. Germline V gives CDR1 MNHEY, CDR2 SMNVEV (reference sequence). The CDR3 runs 13 residues. The CDR3 is CASSVAFTDTQYF. Here the CDR3 DNA reads TGTGCCAGCAGCGTGGCCTTCACAGATACGCAGTATTTT.

The V call is TRBV2, the J call TRBJ2-7, with D maybe TRBD2 (6 bases). Germline CDR1 SNHLY, CDR2 FYNNEI. V lost 4 bases and J lost 3, with 13 bases in between. The CDR3 sequence is 14 residues long. This chain's CDR3 is CASSGLAGFYEQYV. The CDR3, as DNA: TGTGCCAGCAGTGGGTTGGCGGGGTTCTACGAGCAGTACGTC.

The genes are TRBV2 and TRBJ1-5; 10 positions agree with TRBD1. Germline CDR1 is SNHLY and CDR2 is FYNNEI. This CDR3 has 16 amino acids. The ends lost 0 bases at V and 11 bases at J; junction bases unmatched: 10. The chain's CDR3 is CASSEAAGQGQGAQHF. Written as DNA, the CDR3 is TGTGCCAGCAGTGAAGCTGCGGGACAGGGGCAAGGGGCCCAGCATTTT.

The J gene is TRBJ2-1, the V gene TRBV27, with TRBD2 as a possible D gene (6 bases). Germline CDR1 MNHEY, CDR2 SMNVEV (reference sequence). The V gene lost 3 bases and the J gene lost 6 bases, with 15 bases spanning the gap. There are 15 residues in the CDR3. CDR3 in DNA: TGTGCCAGCAGTTTTAAGGGGAGGTTGGGCAATGAGCAGTTCTTC. Amino acid sequence: CASSFKGRLGNEQFF.

The chain carries TRBV19 and TRBJ1-2; D may be TRBD1 (6 bases). V lost 6 bases and J lost 0, with 23 bases in between. Germline V gene sequence: CDR1 LNHDA, CDR2 SQIVND (reference sequence). The CDR3 length is 18 residues. The CDR3 spells CASRYRDINTISNYGYTF. The CDR3 DNA follows: TGTGCCAGTAGGTACCGGGACATTAACACCATTTCTAACTATGGCTACACCTTC.

The chain carries TRBV30 and TRBJ1-2; 7 bases align to TRBD1. The CDR3 spans 13 residues. CDR1 and CDR2 (germline): GTSNPN, SVGIG (reference sequence). Trimming removed 1 base from V and 4 bases from J; junction bases left unmatched: 3. In DNA, the CDR3 is TGTGCCTGGAGTGAAGGGGGCTTCTATGGCTACACCTTC. This translates into CAWSEGGFYGYTF.

The chain has TRBV29-1 and TRBJ2-7, with 10 bases aligning to TRBD2. Germline lookup yields CDR1 SQVTM and CDR2 ANQGSEA. CDR3 length: 14 residues. With V trimmed by 5 bases and J by 6 bases, 10 bases remained unmatched. The CDR3 DNA reads TGCAGCGTTCCCAGTAGGTTAGCGGGAGGCGAGCAGTACTTC. Translation gives CSVPSRLAGGEQYF.

The J gene is TRBJ2-7, the V gene TRBV2; TRBD1 matches 7 bases. V shed 5 bases and J 4 bases; nucleotides not matched to a gene: 11. Germline CDR1 and CDR2: SNHLY and FYNNEI. This CDR3 has 15 amino acids. CDR3 loop: CASSSSSGTDYEQYF. The CDR3 DNA reads as TGTGCCAGCAGTTCTAGTTCCGGGACAGATTACGAGCAGTACTTC. The variable domain in full, with the rest retrieved from reference TRBV2 and TRBJ2-7, is EPEVTQTPSHQVTQMGQEVILRCVPISNHLYFYWYRQILGQKVEFLVSFYNNEISEKSEIFDDQFSVERPDGSNFTLKIRSTKLEDSAMYFCASSSSSGTDYEQYFGPGTRLTVT.

The CDR3 DNA reads TGCGCCAGCAGCGCGGGGTGGGGGGGAGAGCAGTACTTC. It specifies CASSAGWGGEQYF. The V call is TRBV5-1, the J call TRBJ2-7, with 7 bases aligning to TRBD2. Trimming at V came to 4 bases and at J to 7 bases, leaving 8 bases not matched to a gene. CDR3 length: 13 amino acids. Looked up from germline, CDR1 is SGHRS and CDR2 is YFSETQ. The full variable domain, with the rest looked up from reference TRBV5-1 and TRBJ2-7, is KAGVTQTPRYLIKTRGQQVTLSCSPISGHRSVSWYQQTPGQGLQFLFEYFSETQRNKGNFPGRFSGRQFSNSRSEMNVSTLELGDSALYLCASSAGWGGEQYFGPGTRLTVT.

The V call is TRBV6-5, the J call TRBJ1-2; unclear D gene. The CDR3 is made up of 15 amino acids. The V end was cut by 6 bases, the J end by 4 bases, with 18 bases between. Germline CDR1 MNHEY, CDR2 SVGAGI. The CDR3 DNA is TGTGCCAGCAGCCTATCGGGGATTCCGCGCTATGGCTACACCTTC. Protein product: CASSLSGIPRYGYTF.

The chain links TRBV5-4 to TRBJ1-2; perhaps TRBD1 as D (6 bases). The CDR3 spans 17 residues. Germline-derived CDR1 and CDR2 are SGHNT and YYREEE (reference sequence). The germline V and J ends were trimmed by 3 bases and 4 bases, with 22 bases remaining between them. The CDR3 region has the DNA TGTGCCAGCAGCTCGCAGGCCGGAAGGGGGTCTGGCTATGGCTACACCTTC. Protein sequence: CASSSQAGRGSGYGYTF.

As DNA, the CDR3 is TGTGCCAGAAGCTCGCGGGACGGAGATTCACCCCTCCACTTT. It encodes CARSSRDGDSPLHF. The chain carries TRBV5-3 and TRBJ1-6; a weak D match, TRBD1 (5 bases). TRBV5-3 is an open reading frame whose function is uncertain. The CDR3 covers 14 residues. Trimming shortened V by 3 bases and J by 8 bases, and 12 bases separated the two germline ends.

The chain carries TRBV4-1 and TRBJ1-2; 10 nucleotides agree with TRBD1. Germline V gene data show CDR1 as MGHRA and CDR2 as YSYEKL. J was trimmed by 6 bases and V by 5 bases; bases with no gene match: 9. The CDR3 extends over 15 amino acids. CDR3 sequence reads: CASSTQTGGGHGYTF. In nucleotides, the CDR3 is TGCGCCAGCAGCACCCAGACAGGGGGCGGCCATGGCTACACCTTC.

CDR3 amino acids: CASSAPGTGRTEAFF. The DNA of the CDR3 is TGTGCCAGCAGTGCCCCAGGGACAGGGCGAACTGAAGCTTTCTTT. The genes are TRBV6-6 and TRBJ1-1; 9 positions agree with TRBD1. The CDR3 has 15 amino acids. Germline V gene sequence: CDR1 MNHNY, CDR2 SVGAGI (reference sequence). Losses at the gene ends were 5 bases for V and 5 bases for J; bases not matched to a gene: 9.

The V and J genes are TRBV5-5 and TRBJ1-1, with TRBD1 identical over 9 bases. This CDR3 contains 16 residues. V dropped 5 bases and J dropped 0; count of bases not matched to a gene: 8. The germline V gene encodes CDR1 SGHKS and CDR2 YYEKEE (reference sequence). Here the CDR3 reads CASRPGTGRMNTEAFF. CDR3 DNA sequence: TGTGCCAGCAGGCCCGGGACAGGGAGGATGAACACTGAAGCTTTCTTT. Full variable domain (remainder filled in from reference TRBV5-5 and TRBJ1-1): DAGVTQSPTHLIKTRGQQVTLRCSPISGHKSVSWYQQVLGQGPQFIFQYYEKEERGRGNFPDRFSARQFPNYSSELNVNALLLGDSALYLCASRPGTGRMNTEAFFGQGTRLTVV.

The V call is TRBV19, the J call TRBJ2-1; 9 bases are shared with TRBD1. The CDR3 runs to 17 residues. The V gene's germline CDR1 is LNHDA and CDR2 SQIVND (reference sequence). Trimming took 4 bases from V and 9 from J; bases not matched to a gene: 16. The CDR3 region has the DNA TGTGCCAGTAGTAAGGGGAGACAGGGGGGACCCCTAGCTGAGCAGTTCTTC. Translating gives CASSKGRQGGPLAEQFF.